This is a list of T cell receptor beta chains from one sample in a study of blood T cell repertoires in COVID-19. Some clones are missing from TCRdb's copy, which holds only in-frame ones; the method was immunoSEQ multiplex PCR. The top ten clones hold 0.55% to 0.6% of a sample with roughly 160,000 clones, approximately 86% of them seen once. The sample comprised peripheral blood. Every receptor here comes from a man aged 60 to 69 with COVID-19, enrolled during active disease. Both conserved end residues are part of each CDR3. D genes are given only for firm matches. Clone size is stated in some rows and not others, as once, few, many or a class when expanded.

V gene: TRBV7-2; J gene: TRBJ1-1; D gene: .; clone size: .; CDR3 DNA: TGTGCCAGCAGCGCGAGGAACACTGAAGCTTTCTTT; CDR3 protein: CASSARNTEAFF
V gene: TRBV5-4; J gene: TRBJ2-1; D gene: TRBD2; clone size: .; CDR3 DNA: TGTGCCACAATGCAGGGAGGGTACAGCTCCTACAATGAGCAGTTCTTC; CDR3 protein: CATMQGGYSSYNEQFF
V gene: TRBV10-3; J gene: TRBJ1-4; D gene: .; clone size: .; CDR3 DNA: TGTGCCATCATGAGGGAGATGGATGAAAAACTGTTTTTT; CDR3 protein: CAIMREMDEKLFF
V gene: TRBV4-1; J gene: TRBJ1-4; D gene: TRBD1; clone size: .; CDR3 DNA: TGCGCCAGCAGCCAAGCACCCCAGGGGGCTGGGAATGAAAAACTGTTTTTT; CDR3 protein: CASSQAPQGAGNEKLFF
V gene: TRBV2; J gene: TRBJ1-5; D gene: .; clone size: .; CDR3 DNA: TGTGCCAGCACCCGAGACAATATGGGCAATCAGCCCCAGCATTTT; CDR3 protein: CASTRDNMGNQPQHF
V gene: TRBV28; J gene: TRBJ2-5; D gene: .; clone size: .; CDR3 DNA: TGTGCCAGCAGTTCCGGGACATTCGAAGAGACCCAGTACTTC; CDR3 protein: CASSSGTFEETQYF
V gene: TRBV18; J gene: TRBJ1-1; D gene: .; clone size: .; CDR3 DNA: TGTGCCAGCTCACCCGGGGTGAACACTGAAGCTTTCTTT; CDR3 protein: CASSPGVNTEAFF
V gene: TRBV27; J gene: TRBJ2-3; D gene: .; clone size: .; CDR3 DNA: TGTGCCAGCCGCACTAGTCCTCAGTCAGATACGCAGTATTTT; CDR3 protein: CASRTSPQSDTQYF
V gene: TRBV19; J gene: TRBJ1-2; D gene: TRBD1; clone size: .; CDR3 DNA: TGTGCCAGTAGTACCACAGGGGTTGACGGCTACACCTTC; CDR3 protein: CASSTTGVDGYTF
V gene: TRBV30; J gene: TRBJ1-4; D gene: .; clone size: .; CDR3 DNA: TGTGCCTGGAGTTCAGGCTGGGCCCGGGAAAAACTGTTTTTT; CDR3 protein: CAWSSGWAREKLFF
V gene: TRBV18; J gene: TRBJ2-2; D gene: .; clone size: .; CDR3 DNA: TGTGCCAGCTCACCGGCAGGGCGGACCGGGGAGCTGTTTTTT; CDR3 protein: CASSPAGRTGELFF
V gene: TRBV28; J gene: TRBJ1-1; D gene: .; clone size: .; CDR3 DNA: TGTGCCAGCAGTTTTGGGCAGGGGAGCGGTGAAGCTTTCTTT; CDR3 protein: CASSFGQGSGEAFF
V gene: TRBV5-1; J gene: TRBJ1-2; D gene: .; clone size: .; CDR3 DNA: TGCGCCAGCAGCTTGGGGGAGATCGCCGGGGAGGGCTACACCTTC; CDR3 protein: CASSLGEIAGEGYTF
V gene: TRBV7-2; J gene: TRBJ2-1; D gene: TRBD2; clone size: .; CDR3 DNA: TGTGCCAGCAGCTCCCAGGTAGCGGGAGGGCCTGGAGGTGAGCAGTTCTTC; CDR3 protein: CASSSQVAGGPGGEQFF
V gene: TRBV9; J gene: TRBJ1-1; D gene: TRBD1; clone size: .; CDR3 DNA: TGTGCCAGCAGCGTAGTCGAGGGGGCGGGCAACACTGAAGCTTTCTTT; CDR3 protein: CASSVVEGAGNTEAFF
V gene: TRBV28; J gene: TRBJ1-2; D gene: TRBD1; clone size: .; CDR3 DNA: TGTGCCAGCACCCCGGACAGGGGCCATGGCTACACCTTC; CDR3 protein: CASTPDRGHGYTF
V gene: TRBV10-3; J gene: TRBJ2-7; D gene: TRBD2; clone size: few; CDR3 DNA: TGTGCCATCAGTGACGGCGGGAGGCTCTACGAGCAGTACTTC; CDR3 protein: CAISDGGRLYEQYF
V gene: TRBV3-1/TRBV3-2; J gene: TRBJ1-1; D gene: TRBD1; clone size: .; CDR3 DNA: TGTGCCAGCAGCCACCTACGGACAGGGTTGATACGGAACACTGAAGCTTTCTTT; CDR3 protein: CASSHLRTGLIRNTEAFF
V gene: TRBV5-1; J gene: TRBJ1-4; D gene: .; clone size: .; CDR3 DNA: TGCGCCAGCAGCTTGGATGGTCAGGGGCATCGTGAAAAACTGTTTTTT; CDR3 protein: CASSLDGQGHREKLFF
V gene: TRBV7-9; J gene: TRBJ2-1; D gene: TRBD1; clone size: .; CDR3 DNA: TGTGCCAGCAGCTCATCGACAGGGGGCTCCTACAATGAGCAGTTCTTC; CDR3 protein: CASSSSTGGSYNEQFF
V gene: TRBV25-1; J gene: TRBJ2-5; D gene: TRBD2; clone size: few; CDR3 DNA: TGTGCCAGCAGTGAGACTAGCGGGGCAAAAGAGACCCAGTACTTC; CDR3 protein: CASSETSGAKETQYF
V gene: TRBV7-2; J gene: TRBJ1-5; D gene: TRBD1; clone size: .; CDR3 DNA: TGTGCCAGCAGCTTTCAGGGGGGACAGCCCCAGCATTTT; CDR3 protein: CASSFQGGQPQHF
V gene: TRBV6-5; J gene: TRBJ1-1; D gene: .; clone size: .; CDR3 DNA: TGTGCCACCAGGACACTGATCAGGGAGGTTGAAGCTTTCTTT; CDR3 protein: CATRTLIREVEAFF
V gene: TRBV7-8; J gene: TRBJ1-2; D gene: TRBD1; clone size: few; CDR3 DNA: TGTGCCAGCAGCGAGCGAGGGGGCGGGGGCTACACCTTC; CDR3 protein: CASSERGGGGYTF
V gene: TRBV11-2; J gene: TRBJ1-4; D gene: .; clone size: .; CDR3 DNA: TGTGCCAGCAGCCTCAGGGCCGCTGGCTTTAATGAAAAACTGTTTTTT; CDR3 protein: CASSLRAAGFNEKLFF
V gene: TRBV19; J gene: TRBJ1-5; D gene: .; clone size: .; CDR3 DNA: TGTGCCAGTAGTATAGGAACGCCTAATAGCAATCAGCCCCAGCATTTT; CDR3 protein: CASSIGTPNSNQPQHF
V gene: TRBV3-1/TRBV3-2; J gene: TRBJ2-5; D gene: TRBD1; clone size: .; CDR3 DNA: TGTGCCAGCAGCCAAGAGGGGACAGTCCAAGAGACCCAGTACTTC; CDR3 protein: CASSQEGTVQETQYF
V gene: TRBV19; J gene: TRBJ1-3; D gene: TRBD1; clone size: .; CDR3 DNA: TGTGCCAGTAGTATCTCACAGGGGAGCTCTGGAAACACCATATATTTT; CDR3 protein: CASSISQGSSGNTIYF
V gene: TRBV12-5; J gene: TRBJ2-3; D gene: .; clone size: .; CDR3 DNA: TGTGCTAGTGGTCCGAGGGGAGGAACCTTCGATACGCAGTATTTT; CDR3 protein: CASGPRGGTFDTQYF
V gene: TRBV25-1; J gene: TRBJ2-7; D gene: .; clone size: .; CDR3 DNA: TGTGCCAGCTGGGGGGTGGCCGAGCAGTACTTC; CDR3 protein: CASWGVAEQYF
V gene: TRBV4-3; J gene: TRBJ2-7; D gene: .; clone size: .; CDR3 DNA: TGCGCCAGCAGCCAAGATCGGGCAGGACTCGCTTCCTACGAGCAGTACTTC; CDR3 protein: CASSQDRAGLASYEQYF
V gene: TRBV6-1; J gene: TRBJ1-1; D gene: .; clone size: few; CDR3 DNA: TGTGCCAGCAGTGAAGCATTGAGTTCAGGAGCTTTCTTT; CDR3 protein: CASSEALSSGAFF
V gene: TRBV11-1; J gene: TRBJ2-7; D gene: TRBD1; clone size: once; CDR3 DNA: TGTGCCAGCAGCTCTCAGGGGGCTTTGTCCTACGAGCAGTACTTC; CDR3 protein: CASSSQGALSYEQYF
V gene: TRBV11-2; J gene: TRBJ1-1; D gene: .; clone size: .; CDR3 DNA: TGTGCCAGCAGCCCTAGGAAGTCGAACACTGAAGCTTTCTTT; CDR3 protein: CASSPRKSNTEAFF
V gene: TRBV18; J gene: TRBJ1-6; D gene: .; clone size: .; CDR3 DNA: TGTGCCAGCTCACCCATAGTTGGCGGGGAATCACCCCTCCACTTT; CDR3 protein: CASSPIVGGESPLHF
V gene: TRBV10-3; J gene: TRBJ2-7; D gene: .; clone size: .; CDR3 DNA: TGTGCCATCAGTGACGGAGCGTGGCAGTACTTC; CDR3 protein: CAISDGAWQYF